These 17 T cell receptor beta chains came from one sample sequenced in a study of Ad26.COV2.S vaccination and SARS-CoV-2 variants. Sample treatment: over 15 received Ad26.COV2.S at low or high dose, single or two shots; 5 received placebo; per-sample allocation not given. Specimens were obtained on day 63 following the first vaccine or placebo injection. The method was immunoSEQ multiplex PCR; TCRdb's version includes in-frame clones alone and lacks a portion of them. Altogether 300,000 to 400,000 clones are present, 65% to 90% being singletons, with the ten largest covering about 10%. Sequencing was performed on peripheral blood, taken in a trial of Ad26.COV2.S vaccine versus placebo. The receptors here all came from a person between 18 and 65 years old who received the Ad26.COV2.S COVID-19 vaccine or a placebo.

The chain has TRBV4-1 and TRBJ1-3; possible D gene TRBD1, 5 bases. The CDR3 extends over 14 amino acids. V was cut by 9 bases and J by 1 base, with 13 bases left in between. Germline CDR1 and CDR2: MGHRA and YSYEKL. CDR3 sequence reads: CASGLGASGNTIYF. The CDR3 DNA reads TGCGCCAGTGGTCTCGGGGCTTCTGGAAACACCATATATTTT.

The V gene is TRBV28, the J gene TRBJ1-2; D is possibly TRBD1 (6 bases). The germline V gene has CDR1 MDHEN and CDR2 SYDVKM. Trimming pared 6 bases from V and 4 bases from J, leaving 15 bases between. The CDR3 runs to 14 residues. The CDR3 sequence: CASRRTGGRYGYTF. The CDR3 nucleotides are TGTGCCAGCAGAAGGACGGGGGGGCGCTATGGCTACACCTTC.

The chain joins TRBV19 to TRBJ1-2; 11 bases line up with TRBD1. Germline V gives CDR1 LNHDA, CDR2 SQIVND (reference sequence). The CDR3 length is 14 residues. J gave up 8 bases and V 10 bases, and 12 bases lay outside the gene matches. The CDR3 DNA reads as TGTGCCACCAGGGACAGGGGGAGAAGTGGCGGCTACACCTTC. This codes for CATRDRGRSGGYTF.

This sequence joins TRBV6-2 or TRBV6-3 and TRBJ2-1; D unclear. V gave up 6 bases and J gave up 4 bases, with 10 bases separating them. CDR3 length: 13 residues. Germline V lookup: CDR1 MNHEY, CDR2 SVGEGT. CDR3 loop: CASSRDGYNEQFF. The DNA of the CDR3 is TGTGCCAGCAGCCGCGATGGATACAATGAGCAGTTCTTC.

V and J are TRBV15 and TRBJ2-7; either TRBD1 or TRBD2 may supply D (6 bases each). The CDR3 extends over 17 amino acids. V lost 0 bases to trimming and J lost 1 base, with 16 bases between them. CDR1 and CDR2 (germline): LNHNV, YYDKDF (reference sequence). The CDR3: CATSRDRGARLSYEQYF. The CDR3 DNA is TGTGCCACCAGCAGAGATAGGGGGGCGCGCCTTTCCTACGAGCAGTACTTC.

The chain uses TRBV5-1 and TRBJ2-5; 8 bases map to TRBD1. The CDR3 is 16 amino acids. V lost 9 bases and J lost 2; bases outside the gene matches: 15. Germline V lookup: CDR1 SGHRS, CDR2 YFSETQ. The CDR3 nucleotides read TGCGCCACCGCGACAGGGGCCCGCCCGGGGCAAGAGACCCAGTACTTC. The encoded protein is CATATGARPGQETQYF.

The chain is built from TRBV6-5 and TRBJ2-7; D gene uncertain. The CDR3 has 15 amino acids. Trimming removed 0 bases from V and 5 bases from J, with 14 bases in between. Per the germline V gene, CDR1 is MNHEY and CDR2 is SVGAGI. The DNA for the CDR3 is TGTGCCAGCAGTTACTCTCCAGAAACCTTCCACGAGCAGTACTTC. Protein product: CASSYSPETFHEQYF.

V and J are TRBV19 and TRBJ2-5; 7 bases align to TRBD2. V shed 1 base and J 5 bases; nucleotides not matched to a gene: 16. The length of the CDR3 is 18 residues. Germline-derived CDR1 and CDR2 are LNHDA and SQIVND (reference sequence). CDR3 DNA: TGTGCCAGTAGTATAGTGAGTCGAGCGGGGCAAGGATCGGAGACCCAGTACTTC. Its translation: CASSIVSRAGQGSETQYF.

This rearrangement joins TRBV19 to TRBJ2-7, with a weak D call TRBD1 (6 bases). Trimming removed 5 bases from V and 0 bases from J, with 11 bases in between. The germline CDR1 and CDR2 sequences are LNHDA and SQIVND (reference sequence). The CDR3 sequence is 14 residues long. CDR3 amino acids: CASSPTGSSYEQYF. CDR3 DNA sequence: TGTGCCAGTAGTCCCACAGGGTCCTCCTACGAGCAGTACTTC.

V is TRBV4-3 and J is TRBJ2-3, with 10 bases identical to TRBD2. Germline lookup yields CDR1 LGHNA and CDR2 YSLEER. With 0 bases clipped from V and 4 bases from J, the junction kept 10 bases outside the gene matches. This CDR3 has 18 residues. The chain's CDR3 is CASSQEVVLAGESDTQYF. The DNA for the CDR3 is TGCGCCAGCAGCCAAGAAGTCGTCCTAGCGGGAGAGTCAGATACGCAGTATTTT.

The V and J genes are TRBV20-1 and TRBJ2-1; D uncertain. The CDR3 has 11 residues. The V and J ends lost 4 bases and 9 bases respectively, with 10 bases between them. CDR1 and CDR2 from the germline V gene are DFQATT and SNEGSKA (reference sequence). In nucleotides, the CDR3 is TGCAGTGCTAATGGACCGAGTGAGCAGTTCTTC. Translation gives CSANGPSEQFF.

This clone was observed once. Other DNA sequences in this sample translate to the same CDR3. CDR3 amino acids: CATSREGGNQPQHF. CDR3 coding DNA: TGTGCCACCAGCAGAGAGGGAGGGAATCAGCCCCAGCATTTT. The rearrangement links TRBV15 to TRBJ1-5; D is uncertain. The ends were cut back, 0 bases at V and 4 bases at J, with 7 bases in the middle. Germline lookup yields CDR1 LNHNV and CDR2 YYDKDF (reference sequence). The CDR3 is 14 residues long.

The chain employs TRBV7-9 and TRBJ2-5; 9 bases fit TRBD1. The CDR3 has 14 residues. With 6 bases clipped from V and 4 bases from J, the junction kept 6 bases outside the gene matches. Germline V gives CDR1 SEHNR, CDR2 FQNEAQ (reference sequence). The DNA for the CDR3 is TGTGCCAGCAGAGGGACAGGGTACGGAGAGACCCAGTACTTC. Translating it yields CASRGTGYGETQYF.

To note about this clone: Relative to the germline gene, one junction end is altered; a read error may explain this. The chain joins TRBV6-2 or TRBV6-3 to TRBJ2-3; 12 bases line up with TRBD2. Looked up from germline, CDR1 is MNHEY and CDR2 is SVGEGT. This CDR3 is 16 amino acids long. The CDR3 loop is CASSYRGLAGLDTQYF. CDR3 nucleotides: TGTGCTAGCAGTTATCGTGGACTAGCGGGACTGGATACGCAGTATTTT.

The J gene is TRBJ2-1, the V gene TRBV19; 9 bases match TRBD1. The CDR3 extends over 15 amino acids. The ends lost 5 bases at V and 12 bases at J; junction bases unmatched: 14. CDR1 LNHDA and CDR2 SQIVND come from the germline V gene (reference sequence). The DNA for the CDR3 is TGTGCCAGTAGTTCCCGGGACAGGGAAGGGCGCGGGCAGTTCTTC. Translation: CASSSRDREGRGQFF.

V and J are TRBV10-1 and TRBJ1-1, with 8 nucleotides matching TRBD1. The length of the CDR3 is 14 residues. CDR1 and CDR2 from the germline V gene are WNHNN and SYGVQD (reference sequence). After removal of 6 bases from V and 1 base from J, the junction contained 4 bases not matched to a gene. The DNA for the CDR3 is TGCGCCAGCAGATACAGGGGGTCGAACACTGAAGCTTTCTTT. It yields the protein CASRYRGSNTEAFF.

V and J are TRBV28 and TRBJ1-6; TRBD1 might be the D (5 bases). Between the trimmed V and J ends, which lost 3 bases and 8 bases, there was a span of 11 bases. Germline V gene lookup returns CDR1 MDHEN and CDR2 SYDVKM. The CDR3 is 14 amino acids. The CDR3 is CASSLAGLDSPLHF. In DNA, the CDR3 is TGTGCCAGCAGTTTGGCAGGGCTGGATTCACCCCTCCACTTT.